This TCR beta chain was documented in a study of a mutant IDH1 vaccine in newly diagnosed glioma. Study information: Vaccinations were initiated 4-6 weeks following radiotherapy alone, or were given together with temozolomide cycles. Radiotherapy, temozolomide, or both had been given previously, and both were given to most. Findings and caveats of the study: Vaccine-induced immune responses were detected in over 90% of patients.

With regard to this clone: The antigen is unknown.

Some clones are missing from TCRdb's copy, which holds only in-frame ones; the method was immunoSEQ multiplex PCR. The table lists about 34,000 clones, approximately 90% of them singletons. Time point specified: week 47, end of study. Vaccine doses each comprised 300 ug of mutant IDH1 20-mer peptide, with topical imiquimod. This CDR3 contains 12 residues. Germline values: CDR1 WSHSY, CDR2 SAAADI. The ends were cut back, 4 bases at V and 8 bases at J, with 8 bases in the middle. The chain couples TRBV10-2 to TRBJ2-2, with no clear D. This sequence was found in a woman aged 30 to 39 with glioma. Here the sequenced sample was PBMCs, taken from a glioma patient whose treatment included an IDH1 peptide vaccine. CDR3 protein: CASSGASGELFF. The CDR3 bases are TGCGCCAGCAGTGGCGCAAGTGGGGAGCTGTTTTTT.